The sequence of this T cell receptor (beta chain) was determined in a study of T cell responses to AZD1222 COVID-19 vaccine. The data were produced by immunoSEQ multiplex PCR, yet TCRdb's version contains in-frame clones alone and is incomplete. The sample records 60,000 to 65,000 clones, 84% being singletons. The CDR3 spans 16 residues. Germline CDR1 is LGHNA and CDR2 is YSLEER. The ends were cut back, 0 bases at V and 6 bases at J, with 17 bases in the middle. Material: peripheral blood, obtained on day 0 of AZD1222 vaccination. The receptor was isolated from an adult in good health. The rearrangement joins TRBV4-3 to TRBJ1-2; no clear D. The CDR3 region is CASSQDPRGSMNGYTF. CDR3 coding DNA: TGCGCCAGCAGCCAAGACCCCAGAGGCAGTATGAATGGCTACACCTTC.